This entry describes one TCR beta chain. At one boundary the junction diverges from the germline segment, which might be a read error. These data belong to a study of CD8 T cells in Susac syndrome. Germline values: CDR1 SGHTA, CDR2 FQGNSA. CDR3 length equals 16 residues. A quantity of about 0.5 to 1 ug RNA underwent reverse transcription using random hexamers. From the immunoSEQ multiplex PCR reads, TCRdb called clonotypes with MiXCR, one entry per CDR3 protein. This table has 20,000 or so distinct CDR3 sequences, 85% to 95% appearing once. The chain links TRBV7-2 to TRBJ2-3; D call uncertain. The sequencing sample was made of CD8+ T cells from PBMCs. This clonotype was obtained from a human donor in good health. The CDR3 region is CASNLVGWGSTDTQYF. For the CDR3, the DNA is TGTGCCAGCAACTTAGTGGGGTGGGGTAGCACAGATACGCAGTATTTT.